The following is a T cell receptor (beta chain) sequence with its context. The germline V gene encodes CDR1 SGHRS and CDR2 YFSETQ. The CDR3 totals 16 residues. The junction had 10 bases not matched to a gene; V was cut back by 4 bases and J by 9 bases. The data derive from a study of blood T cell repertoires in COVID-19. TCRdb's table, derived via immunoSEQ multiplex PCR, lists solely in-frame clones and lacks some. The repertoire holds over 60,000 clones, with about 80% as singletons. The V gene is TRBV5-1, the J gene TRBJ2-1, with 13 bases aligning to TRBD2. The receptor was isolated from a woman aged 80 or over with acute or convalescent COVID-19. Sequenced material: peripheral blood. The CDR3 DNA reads TGCGCCAGCAGCCCGACCGGGACTAGCGGGATCGGTGAGCAGTTCTTC. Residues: CASSPTGTSGIGEQFF. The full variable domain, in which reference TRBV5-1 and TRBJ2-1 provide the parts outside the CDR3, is KAGVTQTPRYLIKTRGQQVTLSCSPISGHRSVSWYQQTPGQGLQFLFEYFSETQRNKGNFPGRFSGRQFSNSRSEMNVSTLELGDSALYLCASSPTGTSGIGEQFFGPGTRLTVL.